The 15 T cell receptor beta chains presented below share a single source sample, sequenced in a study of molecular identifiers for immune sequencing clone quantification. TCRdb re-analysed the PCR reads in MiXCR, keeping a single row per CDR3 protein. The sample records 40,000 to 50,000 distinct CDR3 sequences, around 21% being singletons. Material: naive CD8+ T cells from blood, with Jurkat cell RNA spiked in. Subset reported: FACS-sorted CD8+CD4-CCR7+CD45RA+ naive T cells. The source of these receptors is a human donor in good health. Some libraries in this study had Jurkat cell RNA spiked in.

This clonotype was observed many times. The chain's CDR3 is CASSRQVGTGLETQYF. The CDR3 DNA sequence: TGCGCCAGCAGCCGCCAGGTGGGCACAGGGCTGGAGACCCAGTACTTC. The genes are TRBV4-3 and TRBJ2-5, with D possibly being TRBD1 (6 bases). The germline V gene encodes CDR1 LGHNA and CDR2 YSLEER. Trimming stripped 4 bases from V and 5 bases from J, with 20 bases between. CDR3 length: 16 amino acids.

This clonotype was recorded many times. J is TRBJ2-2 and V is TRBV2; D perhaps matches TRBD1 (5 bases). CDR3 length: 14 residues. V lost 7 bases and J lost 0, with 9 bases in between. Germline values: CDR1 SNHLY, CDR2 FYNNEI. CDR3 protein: CASKPDTNTGELFF. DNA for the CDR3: TGTGCCAGCAAGCCGGACACGAACACCGGGGAGCTGTTTTTT.

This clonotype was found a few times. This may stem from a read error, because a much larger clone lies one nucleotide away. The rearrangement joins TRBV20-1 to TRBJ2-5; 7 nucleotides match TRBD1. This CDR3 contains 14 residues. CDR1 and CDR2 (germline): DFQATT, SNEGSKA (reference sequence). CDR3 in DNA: TGCAGTGCTAGAAAACAGGGGTACCAAGGGACCCAGTACTTC. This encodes CSARKQGYQGTQYF.

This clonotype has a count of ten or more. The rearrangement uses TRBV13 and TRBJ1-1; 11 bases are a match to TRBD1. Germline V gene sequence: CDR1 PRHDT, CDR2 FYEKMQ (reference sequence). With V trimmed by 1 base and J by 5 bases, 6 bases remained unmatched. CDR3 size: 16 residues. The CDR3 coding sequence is TGTGCCAGCAGCTTAGAAGGACAGGGGGCAGAAACTGAAGCTTTCTTT. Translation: CASSLEGQGAETEAFF.

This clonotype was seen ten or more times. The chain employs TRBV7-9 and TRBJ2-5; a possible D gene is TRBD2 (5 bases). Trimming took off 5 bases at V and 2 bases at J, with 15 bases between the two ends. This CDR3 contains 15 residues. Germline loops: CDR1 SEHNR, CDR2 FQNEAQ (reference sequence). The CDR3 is CASSKTQRSQETQYF. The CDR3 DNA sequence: TGTGCCAGCAGCAAAACCCAGCGGTCACAAGAGACCCAGTACTTC.

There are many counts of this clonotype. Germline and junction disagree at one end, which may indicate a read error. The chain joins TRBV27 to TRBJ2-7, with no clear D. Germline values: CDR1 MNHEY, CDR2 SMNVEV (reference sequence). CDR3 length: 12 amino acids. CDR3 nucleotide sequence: TGTGCCAGCAGTTCCCTCTCCGACGAGCAGTACTTC. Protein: CASSSLSDEQYF.

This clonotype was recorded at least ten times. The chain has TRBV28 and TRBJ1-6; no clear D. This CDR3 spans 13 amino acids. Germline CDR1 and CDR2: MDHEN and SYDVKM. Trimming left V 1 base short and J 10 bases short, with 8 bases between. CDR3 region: CASSLSTVSPLHF. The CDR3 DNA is TGTGCCAGCAGTTTATCGACGGTCTCACCCCTCCACTTT.

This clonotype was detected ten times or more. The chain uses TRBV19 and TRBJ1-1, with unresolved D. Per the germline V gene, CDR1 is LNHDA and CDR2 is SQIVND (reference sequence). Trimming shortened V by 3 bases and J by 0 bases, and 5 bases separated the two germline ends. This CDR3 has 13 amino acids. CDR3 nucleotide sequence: TGTGCCAGTAGTATTTTTTTGAACACTGAAGCTTTCTTT. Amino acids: CASSIFLNTEAFF.

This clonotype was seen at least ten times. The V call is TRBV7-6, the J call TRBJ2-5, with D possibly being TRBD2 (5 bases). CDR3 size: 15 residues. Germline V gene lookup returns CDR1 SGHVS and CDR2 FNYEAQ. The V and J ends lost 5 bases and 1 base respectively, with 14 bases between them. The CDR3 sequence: CASSLQDGVQETQYF. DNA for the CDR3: TGTGCCAGCAGCCTCCAGGACGGGGTCCAAGAGACCCAGTACTTC.

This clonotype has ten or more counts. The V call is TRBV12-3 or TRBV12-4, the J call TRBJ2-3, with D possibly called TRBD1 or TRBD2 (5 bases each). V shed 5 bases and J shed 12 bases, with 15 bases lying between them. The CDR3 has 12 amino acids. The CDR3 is CASSTTGTPQYF. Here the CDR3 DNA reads TGTGCCAGCAGTACAACCGGGACGCCTCAGTATTTT.

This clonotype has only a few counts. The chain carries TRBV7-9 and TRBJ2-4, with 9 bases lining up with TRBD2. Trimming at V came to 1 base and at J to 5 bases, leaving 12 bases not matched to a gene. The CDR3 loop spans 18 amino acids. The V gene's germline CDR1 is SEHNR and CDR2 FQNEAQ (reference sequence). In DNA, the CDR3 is TGTGCCAGCAGCTTAGTTCGGCGCGGGAGGGCCAATGAAAACATTCAGTACTTC. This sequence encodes CASSLVRRGRANENIQYF.

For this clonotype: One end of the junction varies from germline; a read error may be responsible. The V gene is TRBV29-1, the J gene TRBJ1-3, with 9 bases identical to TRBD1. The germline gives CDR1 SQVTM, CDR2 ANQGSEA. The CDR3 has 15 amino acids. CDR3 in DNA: TGCAGCGTTGGATTGGGACAGGGTTTGGGAAGCACCATGTATTTT. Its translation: CSVGLGQGLGSTMYF.

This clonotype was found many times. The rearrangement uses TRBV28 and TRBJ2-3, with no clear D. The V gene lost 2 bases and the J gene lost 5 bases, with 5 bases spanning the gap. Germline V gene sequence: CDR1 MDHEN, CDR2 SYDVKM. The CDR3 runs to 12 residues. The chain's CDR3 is CASSLRVDTQYF. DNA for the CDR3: TGTGCCAGCAGTTTAAGAGTAGATACGCAGTATTTT.

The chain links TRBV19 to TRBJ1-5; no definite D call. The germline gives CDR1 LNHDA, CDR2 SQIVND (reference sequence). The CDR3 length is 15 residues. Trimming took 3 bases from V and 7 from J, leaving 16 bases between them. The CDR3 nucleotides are TGTGCCAGTAGTATCGGGCCAGGAGGAGGACAGCCCCAGCATTTT. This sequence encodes CASSIGPGGGQPQHF.

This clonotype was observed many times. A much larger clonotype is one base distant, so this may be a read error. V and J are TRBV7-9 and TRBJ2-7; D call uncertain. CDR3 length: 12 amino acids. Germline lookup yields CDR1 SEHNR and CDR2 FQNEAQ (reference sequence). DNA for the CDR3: TGTGCCAGCAGCTTAGGTGGCGACGAGCAGCACTTC. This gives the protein CASSLGGDEQHF.